This T cell receptor beta chain was sequenced during a study of OX40 agonist ivuxolimab in advanced cancers. On the study more broadly: Given to patients was ivuxolimab, an agonistic anti-OX40 (CD134) antibody. In three patients, partial responses were observed, one with hepatocellular carcinoma and two with cutaneous melanoma.

Clones were sequenced by immunoSEQ multiplex PCR, and TCRdb holds only the in-frame ones, with some missing. The profile shows more than 55,000 clones, about 83% of them singletons. Per the germline V gene, CDR1 is SGHAT and CDR2 is FQNNGV. This CDR3 contains 14 residues. Trimming shortened V by 1 base and J by 5 bases, and 9 bases separated the two germline ends. J is TRBJ1-5 and V is TRBV11-2, with D unclear. The input for sequencing was CD4+ or CD8+ T cells sorted from blood, taken in a trial of the OX40 agonist ivuxolimab. This clonotype was obtained from an adult with an advanced solid tumor such as melanoma, head and neck, liver or kidney cancer. CDR3 sequence (DNA): TGTGCCAGCAGCTTAGGGGGAATCGATCAGCCCCAGCATTTT. Its translation: CASSLGGIDQPQHF.